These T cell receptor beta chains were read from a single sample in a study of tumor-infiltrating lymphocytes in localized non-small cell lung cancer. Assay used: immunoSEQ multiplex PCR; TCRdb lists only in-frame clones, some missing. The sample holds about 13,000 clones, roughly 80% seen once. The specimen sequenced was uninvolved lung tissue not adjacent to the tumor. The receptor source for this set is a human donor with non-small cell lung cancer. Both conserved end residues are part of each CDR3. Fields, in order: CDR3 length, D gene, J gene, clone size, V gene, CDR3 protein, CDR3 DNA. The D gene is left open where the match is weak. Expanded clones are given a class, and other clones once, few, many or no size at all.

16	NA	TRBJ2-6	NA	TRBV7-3	CASSLVQPSGANVLTF	TGTGCCAGCAGCTTAGTACAGCCCTCTGGGGCCAACGTCCTGACTTTC
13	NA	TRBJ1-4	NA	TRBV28	CASNLNRGEKLFF	TGTGCCAGCAACCTTAATAGGGGAGAAAAACTGTTTTTT
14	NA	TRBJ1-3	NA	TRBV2	CASSLTASGNTIYF	TGTGCCAGCAGTCTGACAGCATCTGGAAACACCATATATTTT
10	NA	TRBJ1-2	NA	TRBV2	CASSPVGYTF	TGTGCCAGCAGTCCGGTTGGCTACACCTTC
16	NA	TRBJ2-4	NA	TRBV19	CASSPDYLKAKNIQYF	TGTGCCAGTAGTCCGGACTATCTAAAAGCCAAAAACATTCAGTACTTC
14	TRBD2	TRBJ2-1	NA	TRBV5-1	CASSEREAHNEQFF	TGCGCCAGCAGCGAGCGGGAGGCCCATAATGAGCAGTTCTTC
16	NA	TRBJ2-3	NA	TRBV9	CASSSSTGIVSDTQYF	TGTGCCAGCAGCTCTTCGACGGGGATTGTTTCAGATACGCAGTATTTT
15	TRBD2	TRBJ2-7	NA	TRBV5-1	CASSLGAGGLYEQYF	TGCGCCAGCAGCTTGGGGGCGGGGGGCCTCTACGAGCAGTACTTC
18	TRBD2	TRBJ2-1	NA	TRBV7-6	CASSTRLAASFSYNEQFF	TGTGCCAGCAGCACTAGACTAGCGGCTTCTTTCTCCTACAATGAGCAGTTCTTC
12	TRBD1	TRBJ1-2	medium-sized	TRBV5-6	CASSETGVGYTF	TGTGCCAGCAGTGAGACAGGGGTCGGCTACACCTTC
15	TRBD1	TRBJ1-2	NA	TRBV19	CASSMRSTGDYGYTF	TGTGCCAGTAGTATGAGGTCAACAGGGGACTATGGCTACACCTTC
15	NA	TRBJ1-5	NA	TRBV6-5	CASSYSAGSNQPQHF	TGTGCCAGCAGTTACTCCGCCGGCAGCAATCAGCCCCAGCATTTT
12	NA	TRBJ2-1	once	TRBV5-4	CASSLVINEQFF	TGTGCCAGCAGCTTGGTGATCAATGAGCAGTTCTTC
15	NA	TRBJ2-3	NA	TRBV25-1	CASSDPGLMTDTQYF	TGTGCCAGCAGTGACCCGGGACTTATGACAGATACGCAGTATTTT
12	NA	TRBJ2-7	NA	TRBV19	CASRSGGSEQYF	TGTGCCAGTAGAAGTGGGGGGAGCGAGCAGTACTTC
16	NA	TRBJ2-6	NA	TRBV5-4	CASSPWLEPGANVLTF	TGTGCCAGCAGCCCATGGCTAGAGCCTGGGGCCAACGTCCTGACTTTC
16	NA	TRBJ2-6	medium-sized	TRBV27	CASSLSRGSGANVLTF	TGTGCCAGCAGTTTATCTCGGGGCTCTGGGGCCAACGTCCTGACTTTC
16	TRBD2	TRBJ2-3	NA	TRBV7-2	CASSLIGGGTSDTQYF	TGTGCCAGCAGCTTAATTGGCGGGGGGACCTCAGATACGCAGTATTTT
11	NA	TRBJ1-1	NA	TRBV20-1	CSAKADTEAFF	TGCAGTGCGAAAGCGGACACTGAAGCTTTCTTT
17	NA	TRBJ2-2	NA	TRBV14	CASSPHVTAINTGELFF	TGTGCCAGCAGCCCTCACGTGACGGCGATTAACACCGGGGAGCTGTTTTTT
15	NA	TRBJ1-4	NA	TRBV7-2	CASSLAPQDNEKLFF	TGTGCCAGCAGCTTAGCTCCTCAGGATAATGAAAAACTGTTTTTT
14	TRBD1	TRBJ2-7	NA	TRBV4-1	CASSMDRGGYEQYF	TGCGCCAGCAGCATGGACAGGGGGGGCTACGAGCAGTACTTC
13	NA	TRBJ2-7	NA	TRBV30	CAWAAGQTYEQYF	TGTGCCTGGGCGGCAGGGCAAACCTACGAGCAGTACTTC
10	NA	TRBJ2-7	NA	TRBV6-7	CATPRGEQYF	TGTGCCACTCCGAGGGGCGAGCAGTACTTC
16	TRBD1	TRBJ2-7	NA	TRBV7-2	CASSLAVGQGRNEQYF	TGTGCCAGCAGCCTAGCAGTGGGACAGGGAAGAAACGAGCAGTACTTC
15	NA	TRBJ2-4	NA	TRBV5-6	CASSLAAEYKNIQYF	TGTGCCAGCAGCTTGGCGGCGGAATACAAAAACATTCAGTACTTC
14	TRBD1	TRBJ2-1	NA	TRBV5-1	CASSGTGFSNEQFF	TGCGCCAGCAGCGGGACAGGGTTTTCCAATGAGCAGTTCTTC
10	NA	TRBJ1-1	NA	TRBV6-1	CASSEVGAFF	TGTGCCAGCAGTGAAGTTGGGGCTTTCTTT
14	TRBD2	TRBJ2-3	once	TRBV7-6	CASSLSGRTDTQYF	TGTGCCAGCAGCTTGAGCGGGAGGACAGATACGCAGTATTTT
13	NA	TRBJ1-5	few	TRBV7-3	CASSLNRDQPQHF	TGTGCCAGCAGCTTAAATCGCGATCAGCCCCAGCATTTT
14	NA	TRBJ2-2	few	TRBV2	CASRLSTGTGELFF	TGTGCCAGCAGACTATCGACAGGCACCGGGGAGCTGTTTTTT
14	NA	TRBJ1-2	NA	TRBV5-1	CASSLGGGGYGYTF	TGCGCCAGCAGCTTGGGAGGGGGTGGCTATGGCTACACCTTC
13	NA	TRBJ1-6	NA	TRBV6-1	CASSEERGRPLHF	TGTGCCAGCAGTGAAGAAAGGGGTAGACCCCTCCACTTT
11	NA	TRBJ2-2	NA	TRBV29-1	CSVGVTGELFF	TGCAGCGTTGGTGTCACCGGGGAGCTGTTTTTT
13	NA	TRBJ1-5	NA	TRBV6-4	CASSEGGHQPQHF	TGTGCCAGCAGTGAAGGAGGGCATCAGCCCCAGCATTTT
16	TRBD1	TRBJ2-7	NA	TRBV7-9	CASSKAGQGISYEQYF	TGTGCCAGCAGCAAAGCGGGACAGGGGATCTCCTACGAGCAGTACTTC
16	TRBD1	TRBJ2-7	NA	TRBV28	CASSPSGTGGKYEQYF	TGTGCCAGCAGTCCTTCCGGGACAGGGGGCAAATACGAGCAGTACTTC
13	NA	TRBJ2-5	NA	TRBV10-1	CASGGIQGETQYF	TGCGCCAGCGGGGGAATACAGGGCGAGACCCAGTACTTC
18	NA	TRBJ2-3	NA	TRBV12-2	CASRLGPSGGAGTDTQYF	TGTGCAAGTCGCTTAGGACCTAGCGGGGGGGCGGGCACAGATACGCAGTATTTT
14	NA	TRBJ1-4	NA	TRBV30	CAWRQGVANEKLFF	TGTGCCTGGAGGCAGGGAGTTGCTAATGAAAAACTGTTTTTT
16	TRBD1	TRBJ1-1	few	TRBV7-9	CASSIKTGTVNTEAFF	TGTGCCAGCAGCATAAAAACCGGGACAGTGAACACTGAAGCTTTCTTT
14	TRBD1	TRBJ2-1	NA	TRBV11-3	CASSGTGGLNEQFF	TGTGCCAGCAGCGGGACAGGGGGCTTGAATGAGCAGTTCTTC
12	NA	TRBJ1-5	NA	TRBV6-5	CASKTVNGPQHF	TGTGCCAGCAAGACGGTTAATGGCCCCCAGCATTTT
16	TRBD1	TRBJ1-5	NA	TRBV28	CASSLPTGGLPQPQHF	TGTGCCAGCAGTTTGCCGACAGGGGGATTGCCCCAGCCCCAGCATTTT
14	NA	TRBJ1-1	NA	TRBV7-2	CATRAGASNTEAFF	TGTGCCACTAGGGCAGGGGCCTCGAACACTGAAGCTTTCTTT
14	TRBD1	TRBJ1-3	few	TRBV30	CAWSAGTAGDTIYF	TGTGCCTGGAGTGCGGGGACAGCAGGGGACACCATATATTTT
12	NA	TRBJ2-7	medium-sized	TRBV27	CASSFGGREQYF	TGTGCCAGCAGTTTCGGCGGGCGCGAGCAGTACTTC
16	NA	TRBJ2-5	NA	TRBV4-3	CASSQVMGSQRETQYF	TGCGCCAGCAGCCAAGTCATGGGGTCCCAAAGAGAGACCCAGTACTTC